This T cell receptor (beta chain) came from a study of beta chain features in type 1 diabetes. Overall study context: The patient and healthy donor groups were comparable for age, gender and cell yields.

On this clone itself: Antigen unknown.

V was trimmed by 7 bases and J by 1 base, leaving 14 bases between them. This CDR3 comprises 15 residues. Germline values: CDR1 SNHLY, CDR2 FYNNEI. The entirety of the isolated RNA underwent reverse transcription, so expressed TCRB transcripts were sequenced. Sequenced by immunoSEQ multiplex PCR; TCRdb stores in-frame clones only, minus some. The repertoire holds 900,000 or so clones, with about 17% as singletons. Overall study results and limits: Shorter templates may be favored by PCR, equally so in patients and controls.

Every donor had blood drawn once into heparin, around 0.12 L on average. Sorting of CD4+ naive, central memory, regulatory and stem cell-like memory cells was performed via CD45RO/CCR7/CD25/CD127/CD95/CD27. This sequence was found in a woman aged 18 to 35 in good health. The sample comprised naive CD4+ T cells from blood. The genes are TRBV2 and TRBJ2-1, with D perhaps matching TRBD2 (6 bases). CDR3 sequence (DNA): TGTGCCAGCACCCGAAGACTAGGTTCCTACAATGAGCAGTTCTTC. It translates to CASTRRLGSYNEQFF.